This paragraph reports one TCR beta chain. The CDR3 loop spans 14 amino acids. The V gene end was trimmed by 6 bases and the J gene end by 1 base; junction bases not matched to a gene: 9. Per germline, CDR1 SQVTM and CDR2 ANQGSEA. The PCR employed 60 Vbeta primers together with 13 Jbeta primers. The repertoire was sequenced with immunoSEQ multiplex PCR; TCRdb's copy has only in-frame clones and lacks some. The table includes about 120,000 clones, roughly 15% detected once. This specimen comes from a study of cytomegalovirus exposure and HLA in healthy donors. Study background: A data release that came early held approximately 85 million unique TCRs from HLA-typed donors.

The source material was PBMCs. The V gene is TRBV29-1, the J gene TRBJ2-7; 7 positions match TRBD2. The sequence was collected from a woman younger than 30 in good health and CMV-seronegative. The CDR3 loop is CSVLILADSYEQYF. CDR3 bases: TGCAGCGTACTTATTCTAGCGGATTCCTACGAGCAGTACTTC.